The rows below give T cell receptor beta chains drawn from one sample of a study of blood T cell repertoires in COVID-19. The method was immunoSEQ multiplex PCR; TCRdb's version includes in-frame clones alone and lacks a portion of them. The data hold 150,000 to 200,000 clones, with around 82% observed a single time. The sequenced sample was peripheral blood. These receptors all stem from a woman in her 40s with COVID-19, enrolled during active disease. CDR3s include the opening cysteine and the closing phenylalanine or tryptophan.

v_gene	j_gene	CDR3aa
TRBV11-3	TRBJ2-5	CASSFGLAGGRETQYF
TRBV20-1	TRBJ1-4	CSASSGNEKLFF
TRBV18	TRBJ2-7	CASSASGSNEQYF
TRBV5-5	TRBJ1-2	CASSAPETAIYGYTF
TRBV19	TRBJ1-2	CASSMSVSASYGYTF
TRBV14	TRBJ2-3	CASSQGRGQGLDTQYF
TRBV20-1	TRBJ1-1	CSAHGDTEAFF
TRBV12-3/TRBV12-4	TRBJ1-2	CASSPQGNYGYTF
TRBV19	TRBJ2-1	CASSIGSWLAGSNEQFF
TRBV18	TRBJ1-6	CASSPQGERSPLHF
TRBV11-2	TRBJ1-6	CASSPGQFHNSPLHF
TRBV3-1/TRBV3-2	TRBJ1-3	CASSPVGNTIYF